This T cell receptor beta chain was profiled in a study of cytomegalovirus exposure and HLA in healthy donors. The study, taken as a whole, reports: The study labeled 150 to 200 TCR beta chains cytomegalovirus-associated.

Comment on this clone: Its antigen is unidentified.

The method was immunoSEQ multiplex PCR; TCRdb's version includes in-frame clones alone and lacks a portion of them. The data show 90,000 to 130,000 clones, with about nine tenths seen just once and 1.5% to 2% held by the top ten. This CDR3 comprises 15 residues. V was pared by 0 bases and J by 3 bases, with 4 bases of the junction left unmatched. Germline V gene sequence: CDR1 KGHSH, CDR2 LQKENI. Sequencing input: PBMCs. The receptor was derived from a woman aged 18-29 years in good health and CMV-seronegative. The chain combines TRBV18 with TRBJ2-7, with 8 bases that match TRBD1. CDR3 nucleotide sequence: TGTGCCAGCTCACCACCCGGGACAGGCTTCTACGAGCAGTACTTC. It codes for CASSPPGTGFYEQYF. Full variable domain (missing parts from reference TRBV18 and TRBJ2-7): NAGVMQNPRHLVRRRGQEARLRCSPMKGHSHVYWYRQLPEEGLKFMVYLQKENIIDESGMPKERFSAEFPKEGPSILRIQQVVRGDSAAYFCASSPPGTGFYEQYFGPGTRLTVT.